This T cell receptor (beta chain) was observed in a study of T cell repertoires in cytomegalovirus infection. One entry per CDR3 protein results from TCRdb running MiXCR on the reads. The repertoire holds about 570,000 distinct CDR3 sequences, with over 35% as singletons. Losses at the gene ends were 5 bases for V and 7 bases for J; bases not matched to a gene: 7. From germline, CDR1 is SGHVS and CDR2 FNYEAQ. The CDR3 runs 13 residues. As for this clonotype: Its antigen is not identified.

The source material was cultured PBMCs, sampled from culture after CMV antigen stimulation. The TCR sequence derives from a human donor in good health (CMV status not recorded). Some clones in this sample may be carry-over from other donors' samples. This chain uses TRBV7-6 with TRBJ2-7; 8 bases line up with TRBD2. The CDR3 DNA reads TGTGCCAGCAGCACCGGGGGGGGTTGGGAGCAGTACTTC. Translation: CASSTGGGWEQYF.